This T cell receptor (beta chain) was obtained from a study of T cells expressing NK-cell markers. No DNA is given; TCRdb re-called the 5' RACE reads and lists each CDR3 protein once. The sample totals a few hundred thousand distinct CDR3 sequences. Germline lookup yields CDR1 SGHRS and CDR2 YFSETQ. The CDR3 sequence is 16 residues long. The TCR sequence derives from a man aged 18 to 69 in good health. Sample: blood T cells: a sorted CD56 or NKG2C T cell subset, CD4+ or CD8+ T cells, or bulk PBMC T cells (not recorded which). The V and J genes are TRBV5-1 and TRBJ2-7; without DNA, the TCRdb call of TRBD1 cannot be checked. CDR3 in amino acids: CASSPAGQDLRYEQYF. Full variable domain (missing parts from reference TRBV5-1 and TRBJ2-7): KAGVTQTPRYLIKTRGQQVTLSCSPISGHRSVSWYQQTPGQGLQFLFEYFSETQRNKGNFPGRFSGRQFSNSRSEMNVSTLELGDSALYLCASSPAGQDLRYEQYFGPGTRLTVT.